The 9 T cell receptor beta chains below all came from one sample that was sequenced in a study of blood T cell repertoires in COVID-19. Sequencing was performed with immunoSEQ multiplex PCR; in TCRdb, only in-frame clones are kept and a portion is missing. The sample comprises hundreds of thousands of clones, 85% of which are singletons, and 1.9% rests with the top ten. Sequenced material: PBMCs or T cells enriched from blood (not recorded which). The receptors were gathered from a woman aged 25-40 years who had been exposed to COVID-19.

The chain carries TRBV7-9 and TRBJ1-6, with 7 positions matching TRBD1. CDR3 length equals 16 residues. Looked up from germline, CDR1 is SEHNR and CDR2 is FQNEAQ (reference sequence). V shed 4 bases and J 6 bases; nucleotides not matched to a gene: 9. DNA for the CDR3: TGTGCCAGCAGCTCCAGTTGGGGACAGTCTAATTCACCCCTCCACTTT. As protein: CASSSSWGQSNSPLHF. The full variable domain, rest sourced from reference TRBV7-9 and TRBJ1-6, is DTGVSQNPRHKITKRGQNVTFRCDPISEHNRLYWYRQTLGQGPEFLTYFQNEAQLEKSRLLSDRFSAERPKGSFSTLEIQRTEQGDSAMYLCASSSSWGQSNSPLHFGNGTRLTVT.

The J gene is TRBJ2-2, the V gene TRBV7-8; 14 bases are a match to TRBD2. From germline, CDR1 is SGHVS and CDR2 FQNEAQ. The CDR3 has 16 amino acids. The trim removed 4 bases at V and 3 bases at J, leaving 1 base unmatched. CDR3 nucleotide sequence: TGTGCCAGCAGCTCGGGACTAGCGGGAGACACCGGGGAGCTGTTTTTT. Translation: CASSSGLAGDTGELFF.

The J gene is TRBJ1-2, the V gene TRBV9; 8 positions match TRBD1. Germline V gene lookup returns CDR1 SGDLS and CDR2 YYNGEE. V was pared by 1 base and J by 3 bases, with 2 bases of the junction left unmatched. The CDR3 totals 14 residues. In DNA, the CDR3 is TGTGCCAGCAGCGTACAGGGGGCGGACTATGGCTACACCTTC. It yields the protein CASSVQGADYGYTF. Together with reference TRBV9 and TRBJ1-2, the CDR3 gives the full variable domain: DSGVTQTPKHLITATGQRVTLRCSPRSGDLSVYWYQQSLDQGLQFLIQYYNGEERAKGNILERFSAQQFPDLHSELNLSSLELGDSALYFCASSVQGADYGYTFGSGTRLTVV.

This chain connects TRBV5-8 to TRBJ1-5; 11 bases are a match to TRBD1. The CDR3 extends over 16 amino acids. Germline CDR1 reads SGHTS; CDR2 reads YDEGEE. Trimming cost V 4 bases and J 7 bases; bases outside gene matches: 10. The CDR3 loop reads CASSLSFGTGGQPQHF. The CDR3 bases are TGTGCCAGCAGCCTTTCGTTCGGGACAGGGGGACAGCCCCAGCATTTT.

The V and J genes are TRBV5-1 and TRBJ1-2; D might be TRBD1 (5 bases). The germline V and J ends were trimmed by 4 bases and 8 bases, with 18 bases remaining between them. Germline CDR1 SGHRS, CDR2 YFSETQ. The CDR3 covers 14 residues. The CDR3 loop is CASSDPTVLRGYTF. CDR3 DNA: TGCGCCAGCAGCGACCCGACAGTCCTGAGGGGCTACACCTTC. The variable domain in full, with the rest retrieved from reference TRBV5-1 and TRBJ1-2, is KAGVTQTPRYLIKTRGQQVTLSCSPISGHRSVSWYQQTPGQGLQFLFEYFSETQRNKGNFPGRFSGRQFSNSRSEMNVSTLELGDSALYLCASSDPTVLRGYTFGSGTRLTVV.

The gene calls are TRBV2 and TRBJ2-2; 7 bases are shared with TRBD1. The CDR3 has 16 residues. The trim removed 2 bases at V and 4 bases at J, leaving 7 bases unmatched. Germline V gene lookup returns CDR1 SNHLY and CDR2 FYNNEI. The CDR3 protein is CASSEPYRGITGELFF. The CDR3 DNA reads TGTGCCAGCAGTGAACCCTACAGGGGCATCACCGGGGAGCTGTTTTTT.

This chain uses TRBV5-6 with TRBJ1-5, with 8 bases matching TRBD1. Trimming at V came to 3 bases and at J to 0 bases, leaving 8 bases not matched to a gene. From germline, CDR1 is SGHDT and CDR2 YYEEEE. The CDR3 has 17 amino acids. The DNA of the CDR3 is TGTGCCAGCAGCTGGACAGGGACAGGAGTTAGCAATCAGCCCCAGCATTTT. This encodes CASSWTGTGVSNQPQHF.

The chain recombines TRBV7-8 with TRBJ2-7; D possibly corresponds to TRBD1 (5 bases). The CDR3 is made up of 15 amino acids. The germline CDR1 and CDR2 sequences are SGHVS and FQNEAQ. The V gene lost 3 bases and the J gene lost 0 bases, with 12 bases spanning the gap. CDR3 bases: TGTGCCAGCAGCTTTACACAGGCAGTCTCCTACGAGCAGTACTTC. Its protein is CASSFTQAVSYEQYF.

This clone was detected once. The chain has TRBV5-6 and TRBJ1-2; 8 bases match TRBD1. After removal of 4 bases from V and 4 bases from J, the junction contained 12 bases not matched to a gene. There are 16 residues in the CDR3. The germline gives CDR1 SGHDT, CDR2 YYEEEE. This CDR3 is CASSTGIGQGGYGYTF. The DNA of the CDR3 is TGTGCCAGCAGCACCGGGATAGGACAGGGCGGCTATGGCTACACCTTC. The variable domain in full, completed from reference TRBV5-6 and TRBJ1-2, reads DAGVTQSPTHLIKTRGQQVTLRCSPKSGHDTVSWYQQALGQGPQFIFQYYEEEERQRGNFPDRFSGHQFPNYSSELNVNALLLGDSALYLCASSTGIGQGGYGYTFGSGTRLTVV.